Listed below are T cell receptor beta chains from one sample, sequenced in a study of T cell changes during pregnancy in multiple sclerosis. The method was immunoSEQ multiplex PCR; TCRdb's version includes in-frame clones alone and lacks a portion of them. The sample has 40,000 or so clones, about 91% seen once. The input for sequencing was CD8+ T cells from peripheral blood mononuclear cells, taken after pregnancy. All receptors derive from a female donor with multiple sclerosis, enrolled in a pregnancy study. Each CDR3 is given without its conserved first and last residue. The order of the fields is J gene, clone size, V gene, CDR3 protein. Where a row states a size, it is once, few, many or the class of an expanded clone; other rows omit it.

>TRBJ1-2|NA|TRBV5-4
ASTGPGVPYYGYT
>TRBJ2-2|NA|TRBV9
ASSVGDIGTSFHGELF
>TRBJ2-6|NA|TRBV5-1
ASSQGQTVSGANVLT
>TRBJ2-3|NA|TRBV7-3
ASSPQGSRGSDTDTQY
>TRBJ2-5|NA|TRBV19
ASSGPKEETQY
>TRBJ2-5|NA|TRBV7-9
ASSPPTGGEETQY
>TRBJ2-2|once|TRBV7-3
ASSSPVAGGRTGELF
>TRBJ2-7|few|TRBV5-6
ASSLFVSSYEQY
>TRBJ2-3|NA|TRBV6-5
ASSYGAGGTDTQY
>TRBJ1-1|NA|TRBV27
ASSLQGLGTEAF
>TRBJ1-4|once|TRBV15
ATSAGEKLF
>TRBJ2-7|NA|TRBV4-2
ASSPYNGGDLSYEQY
>TRBJ1-3|NA|TRBV27
ASSSTKPGNTIY
>TRBJ2-7|NA|TRBV30
AWSVGQGAYEQY
>TRBJ2-7|NA|TRBV27
ASSMTSGAAYEQY
>TRBJ2-3|NA|TRBV30
AWSVPLTARVETDTQY
>TRBJ2-3|NA|TRBV6-5
ASSPSSGADTQY
>TRBJ2-5|NA|TRBV13
ASSFEDSETQY
>TRBJ1-2|NA|TRBV4-2
ASSRQRDAPIYGYT
>TRBJ2-7|NA|TRBV28
ASSHGTRVDEQY
>TRBJ2-7|NA|TRBV7-6
ASSNSGEFHYEQY
>TRBJ2-7|NA|TRBV10-3
AISEAGNYEQY
>TRBJ2-3|NA|TRBV5-1
ASTGLAGDTQY
>TRBJ2-5|once|TRBV5-6
ASSLKIGGGARETQY
>TRBJ1-2|once|TRBV9
ASSRGYGYT
>TRBJ2-1|once|TRBV5-5
ASSLRLAGDNEQF
>TRBJ2-3|NA|TRBV13
ASSLGGGGPPTDTQY
>TRBJ2-7|NA|TRBV7-6
ASSLRGTGTLLYEQY
>TRBJ2-3|NA|TRBV6-1
ASSDSNGGADTQY
>TRBJ2-1|NA|TRBV9
ASSVARGSGRGYNEQF
>TRBJ2-3|NA|TRBV7-9
ASSPRLAGGPDTQY
>TRBJ1-3|NA|TRBV9
ASSPTGNSGNTIY
>TRBJ2-7|NA|TRBV7-9
ASSPPTSGASYEQY
>TRBJ2-7|NA|TRBV7-9
ASSPGDRGPSYEQY
>TRBJ1-1|NA|TRBV5-4
ASQGEMNTEAF
>TRBJ1-5|once|TRBV28
ASSLIKGQGHYSNQPQH
>TRBJ2-7|NA|TRBV28
ASSLFREVWYEQY
>TRBJ1-1|NA|TRBV19
ASADRGITEAF
>TRBJ2-1|NA|TRBV14
ASSPGISSYNEQF